A single sample gave rise to the 20 T cell receptor beta chains below, sequenced in a study of cytomegalovirus exposure and HLA in healthy donors. PCR involved 60 Vbeta and 13 Jbeta primers. Assay: immunoSEQ multiplex PCR; the TCRdb copy retains only in-frame clones and omits some. Of 100,000 to 150,000 clones listed, over 60% were seen once; the top ten hold more than 4%. Sequencing was carried out using PBMCs. Receptor source: a male donor in good health and CMV-seropositive.

V gene TRBV9 combines with J gene TRBJ2-7; 7 nucleotides line up with TRBD2. CDR3 length: 14 amino acids. CDR1 is SGDLS and CDR2 is YYNGEE in the germline V gene. V gave up 0 bases and J gave up 3 bases; unmatched junction bases: 3. DNA of the CDR3: TGTGCCAGCAGCGTAGGGGGGGGTAACTACGAGCAGTACTTC. Its translation is CASSVGGGNYEQYF. Based on the CDR3 plus reference TRBV9 and TRBJ2-7, the full variable domain is DSGVTQTPKHLITATGQRVTLRCSPRSGDLSVYWYQQSLDQGLQFLIQYYNGEERAKGNILERFSAQQFPDLHSELNLSSLELGDSALYFCASSVGGGNYEQYFGPGTRLTVT.

The chain has TRBV7-9 and TRBJ2-7; TRBD2 matches 13 bases. This CDR3 is built from 14 residues. V lost 5 bases and J lost 6; bases outside the gene matches: 4. Germline lookup yields CDR1 SEHNR and CDR2 FQNEAQ (reference sequence). CDR3 in DNA: TGTGCCAGCAGCCCCGGGACTAGCGGGGTCGAGCAGTACTTC. It codes for CASSPGTSGVEQYF. The full variable domain, completed using reference TRBV7-9 and TRBJ2-7, is DTGVSQNPRHKITKRGQNVTFRCDPISEHNRLYWYRQTLGQGPEFLTYFQNEAQLEKSRLLSDRFSAERPKGSFSTLEIQRTEQGDSAMYLCASSPGTSGVEQYFGPGTRLTVT.

The chain links TRBV7-9 to TRBJ1-3; unclear D gene. Germline lookup yields CDR1 SEHNR and CDR2 FQNEAQ (reference sequence). The length of the CDR3 is 15 residues. V lost 4 bases and J 0 bases, leaving 10 bases between the germline ends. This CDR3 reads CASSSLTVSGNTIYF. As DNA, the CDR3 is TGTGCCAGCAGCTCACTAACGGTCTCTGGAAACACCATATATTTT.

The V call is TRBV5-1, the J call TRBJ2-7, with 7 bases aligning to TRBD2. Germline CDR1 and CDR2: SGHRS and YFSETQ. V lost 4 bases to trimming and J lost 2 bases; unmatched junction nucleotides: 6. This CDR3 is built from 14 residues. The CDR3 coding sequence is TGCGCCAGCAGCCATACCGGGACTACCTACGAGCAGTACTTC. Residues: CASSHTGTTYEQYF.

The rearrangement links TRBV7-2 to TRBJ2-3; tentatively, D is TRBD1 (6 bases). Trimming left V 6 bases short and J 3 bases short, with 7 bases between. This CDR3 is 12 amino acids long. From germline, CDR1 is SGHTA and CDR2 FQGNSA. DNA for the CDR3: TGTGCCAGCAGTAGGGGGACAGATACGCAGTATTTT. As protein: CASSRGTDTQYF.

There are a few counts of this clone. Mismatch with germline at one junction end may stem from a read error. V gene TRBV7-9 combines with J gene TRBJ2-1; the D is unclear. The CDR3 totals 12 residues. CDR1 and CDR2 (germline): SEHNR, FQNEAQ (reference sequence). The DNA of the CDR3 is TGTTCCAGCAGGCAAAACACGAATGAGCAGTTCTTC. Its protein product is CSSRQNTNEQFF.

V and J are TRBV28 and TRBJ2-7, with 9 bases fitting TRBD1. CDR3 length: 14 amino acids. V was clipped by 6 bases and J by 2 bases; unmatched bases: 5. CDR1 and CDR2 (germline): MDHEN, SYDVKM. The CDR3 is CASRTTGGTYEQYF. CDR3 nucleotides: TGTGCCAGCAGAACGACAGGGGGGACCTACGAGCAGTACTTC.

The chain employs TRBV7-8 and TRBJ2-3, with 12 nucleotides matching TRBD2. V shed 2 bases, J shed 0 bases, and the junction held 9 bases outside the gene matches. CDR3 size: 19 residues. From germline, CDR1 is SGHVS and CDR2 FQNEAQ. The CDR3 here is CASSLRGTSGSWSTDTQYF. CDR3 sequence (DNA): TGTGCCAGCAGCTTACGAGGGACTAGCGGGTCGTGGAGCACAGATACGCAGTATTTT.

The CDR3 DNA is TGCGCCAGCAGCTCTGGACAGGGGATTAGGAATGAGCAGTTCTTC. Its translation is CASSSGQGIRNEQFF. This chain links TRBV5-1 with TRBJ2-1, with TRBD1 matching 9 bases. The CDR3 spans 15 residues. Germline V gene data show CDR1 as SGHRS and CDR2 as YFSETQ. V dropped 3 bases and J dropped 7; count of bases not matched to a gene: 8.

In this sample, this clone turned up a few times. The rearrangement joins TRBV6-5 to TRBJ1-2; D remains unclear. CDR3 length: 14 amino acids. Germline CDR1 MNHEY, CDR2 SVGAGI. Trimming took 2 bases from V and 6 from J, leaving 13 bases between them. Here the CDR3 DNA reads TGTGCCAGCAGTTACGCGGGAACACCCAATGGCTACACCTTC. It encodes CASSYAGTPNGYTF.

This clone was seen more than once but under ten times. A read error may account for a junction end that differs from germline. The chain is built from TRBV7-9 and TRBJ2-1, with D possibly TRBD2 on 6 matching bases. This CDR3 has 14 amino acids. Germline V gene lookup returns CDR1 SEHNR and CDR2 FQNEAQ (reference sequence). The CDR3 DNA reads as TGTTCCAGCAGCCCCACTGCGGGATCCAATGAGCAGTTCTTC. This gives the protein CSSSPTAGSNEQFF. Full variable domain (remainder filled in from reference TRBV7-9 and TRBJ2-1): DTGVSQNPRHKITKRGQNVTFRCDPISEHNRLYWYRQTLGQGPEFLTYFQNEAQLEKSRLLSDRFSAERPKGSFSTLEIQRTEQGDSAMYLCSSSPTAGSNEQFFGPGTRLTVL.

The genes are TRBV7-9 and TRBJ1-3; D is perhaps TRBD1 (6 bases). Per germline, CDR1 SEHNR and CDR2 FQNEAQ (reference sequence). V lost 7 bases to trimming and J lost 2 bases, with 9 bases between them. The CDR3 is 13 residues long. The CDR3 sequence: CASTRTAGNTIYF. CDR3 coding DNA: TGTGCCAGCACTAGGACAGCTGGAAACACCATATATTTT.

The CDR3 here is CASSVGYGGATVNEQFF. For the CDR3, the DNA is TGTGCCAGCAGCGTAGGTTACGGGGGGGCAACCGTCAATGAGCAGTTCTTC. The rearrangement joins TRBV9 to TRBJ2-1; 8 nucleotides line up with TRBD2. J lost 6 bases, V lost 0 bases, and 11 bases had no gene match. There are 17 residues in the CDR3. Germline CDR1 is SGDLS and CDR2 is YYNGEE.

This rearrangement joins TRBV6-1 to TRBJ2-1, with 12 bases lining up with TRBD2. This CDR3 is built from 15 residues. Per germline, CDR1 MNHNS and CDR2 SASEGT. V shed 8 bases and J 4 bases; nucleotides not matched to a gene: 6. The CDR3: CASRTSGRPYNEQFF. The CDR3 nucleotides read TGTGCCAGCCGTACTAGCGGGAGGCCGTACAATGAGCAGTTCTTC.

The V call is TRBV5-1, the J call TRBJ2-3; D is ambiguous. Germline values: CDR1 SGHRS, CDR2 YFSETQ. This CDR3 has 14 amino acids. The germline V and J ends were trimmed by 0 bases and 1 base, with 6 bases remaining between them. CDR3 sequence reads: CASSLALGTDTQYF. CDR3 sequence (DNA): TGCGCCAGCAGCTTGGCTCTTGGCACAGATACGCAGTATTTT.

V gene TRBV28 combines with J gene TRBJ1-1, with D possibly being TRBD1 (6 bases). Per germline, CDR1 MDHEN and CDR2 SYDVKM. This CDR3 spans 13 amino acids. The ends were cut back, 10 bases at V and 0 bases at J, with 12 bases in the middle. The CDR3 DNA sequence: TGTGCCATCCGGACAGCGATGAACACTGAAGCTTTCTTT. It translates to CAIRTAMNTEAFF.

The chain employs TRBV27 and TRBJ2-1; no clear D gene. The CDR3 sequence is 17 residues long. V lost 5 bases and J lost 0, with 17 bases in between. Germline V CDR1 and CDR2: MNHEY, SMNVEV (reference sequence). The CDR3 DNA sequence: TGTGCCAGCAGTCTCCTCCTAAGCGAGAGCTCCTACAATGAGCAGTTCTTC. The encoded protein is CASSLLLSESSYNEQFF.

This chain joins TRBV4-2 and TRBJ2-7; TRBD2 aligns across 7 bases. V trimming: 1 base; J trimming: 3 bases; junction bases outside the gene matches: 6. Germline V gene lookup returns CDR1 LGHNA and CDR2 YNFKEQ. This CDR3 comprises 15 residues. CDR3 region: CASSQVAGDLYEQYF. The CDR3 DNA reads TGTGCCAGCAGCCAAGTGGCGGGGGATCTCTACGAGCAGTACTTC.

The J gene is TRBJ1-1, the V gene TRBV5-4; 7 nucleotides align to TRBD1. V was pared by 4 bases and J by 1 base, with 4 bases of the junction left unmatched. Germline V gene lookup returns CDR1 SGHNT and CDR2 YYREEE (reference sequence). This CDR3 has 14 amino acids. The CDR3 loop reads CASSATGSNTEAFF. Here the CDR3 DNA reads TGTGCCAGCAGCGCGACAGGGTCGAACACTGAAGCTTTCTTT.

The chain carries TRBV28 and TRBJ1-1; 9 positions agree with TRBD1. CDR1 and CDR2 (germline): MDHEN, SYDVKM. The trim removed 4 bases at V and 12 bases at J, leaving 12 bases unmatched. The CDR3 is 14 amino acids. The DNA for the CDR3 is TGTGCCAGCAGTTGGCCCACGACTACAGGGGGCCCTTTCTTT. Its protein is CASSWPTTTGGPFF.